Listed below are T cell receptor beta chains from one sample, sequenced in a study of CD4 T cells in relation to SARS-CoV-2 and coronaviruses. Repertoires were generated with immunoSEQ multiplex PCR, while TCRdb's copy carries only in-frame clones and drops some. The table records approximately 24,000 clones, 65% to 80% of them present only once. For these TCRs, the target antigens are not known. Material: CD4+ T cells from PBMCs, cultured in vitro. The receptors were gathered from a human donor in good health. The CDR3 runs from the conserved cysteine through the conserved F or W. Each record gives: J gene, V gene, D gene, clone size, CDR3 DNA, CDR3 protein. The D gene is left open where the match is weak. Clone sizes are given selectively: once, few, many, or a class where the clone is expanded.

j_gene: TRBJ2-2; v_gene: TRBV6-5; d_gene: .; abundance: .; CDR3nt: TGTGCCAGCAGTTACGGCGCGGGAACCGGGGAGCTGTTTTTT; CDR3aa: CASSYGAGTGELFF
j_gene: TRBJ2-5; v_gene: TRBV6-2/TRBV6-3; d_gene: .; abundance: .; CDR3nt: TGTGCCAGCAGTTTACTGGATATTGAGACCCAGTACTTC; CDR3aa: CASSLLDIETQYF
j_gene: TRBJ1-1; v_gene: TRBV27; d_gene: .; abundance: .; CDR3nt: TGTGCCAGCCTCTCCCGACGGTTTGAAGCTTTCTTT; CDR3aa: CASLSRRFEAFF
j_gene: TRBJ1-2; v_gene: TRBV7-9; d_gene: .; abundance: .; CDR3nt: TGTGCCAGCAGCCCCGGGGGTAGGGCCTATGGCTACACCTTC; CDR3aa: CASSPGGRAYGYTF
j_gene: TRBJ2-5; v_gene: TRBV6-1; d_gene: TRBD2; abundance: once; CDR3nt: TGTGCCAGCAGTGAAAGAGAGCTAGCGGGTAAAGAGACCCAGTACTTC; CDR3aa: CASSERELAGKETQYF
j_gene: TRBJ2-6; v_gene: TRBV29-1; d_gene: .; abundance: .; CDR3nt: TGCAGCGTTGGGGACTCTGGGGCCAACGTCCTGACTTTC; CDR3aa: CSVGDSGANVLTF
j_gene: TRBJ2-3; v_gene: TRBV6-2/TRBV6-3; d_gene: .; abundance: .; CDR3nt: TGTGCCAGCAGTTACGGCGGAGCTAGCACAGATACGCAGTATTTT; CDR3aa: CASSYGGASTDTQYF
j_gene: TRBJ1-2; v_gene: TRBV6-5; d_gene: .; abundance: .; CDR3nt: TGTGCCAGCAATCCTATGCGGGGCTATGGCTACACCTTC; CDR3aa: CASNPMRGYGYTF
j_gene: TRBJ1-6; v_gene: TRBV6-5; d_gene: .; abundance: .; CDR3nt: TGTGCCAGCAGTTACGACATGCCCTTTAATTCACCCCTCCACTTT; CDR3aa: CASSYDMPFNSPLHF
j_gene: TRBJ2-5; v_gene: TRBV7-2; d_gene: TRBD1; abundance: .; CDR3nt: TGTGCCAGCAGCGCCTGGACAGGGGGGCAGACCCAGTACTTC; CDR3aa: CASSAWTGGQTQYF
j_gene: TRBJ2-5; v_gene: TRBV19; d_gene: TRBD2; abundance: few; CDR3nt: TGTGCCAGTAGTATGGCGACTAGCGGGGGGCCCGTGTACCAAGAGACCCAGTACTTC; CDR3aa: CASSMATSGGPVYQETQYF
j_gene: TRBJ2-3; v_gene: TRBV6-7; d_gene: TRBD1; abundance: .; CDR3nt: TGTGCCAGCAGCAGTCGACAGGGCCCCACAGATACGCAGTATTTT; CDR3aa: CASSSRQGPTDTQYF
j_gene: TRBJ2-6; v_gene: TRBV9; d_gene: .; abundance: few; CDR3nt: TGTGCCAGCAGCCCCCCCTCCGGCTGGGCCCCTGGGGCCAACGTCCTGACTTTC; CDR3aa: CASSPPSGWAPGANVLTF
j_gene: TRBJ2-1; v_gene: TRBV9; d_gene: .; abundance: .; CDR3nt: TGTGCCAGCAGCGTCCGGGACCTTTACAATGAGCAGTTCTTC; CDR3aa: CASSVRDLYNEQFF
j_gene: TRBJ2-7; v_gene: TRBV5-8; d_gene: TRBD1; abundance: .; CDR3nt: TGTGCCAGCAGTCGTGAGACAGGGGCCTACGAGCAGTACTTC; CDR3aa: CASSRETGAYEQYF
j_gene: TRBJ1-3; v_gene: TRBV5-1; d_gene: .; abundance: .; CDR3nt: TGCGCCAGCAGGGAACAGACCGCCGGAAACACCATATATTTT; CDR3aa: CASREQTAGNTIYF
j_gene: TRBJ2-5; v_gene: TRBV18; d_gene: .; abundance: .; CDR3nt: TGTGCCAGCTCACCACCGTCAACCCCTAGCGACCAGTACTTC; CDR3aa: CASSPPSTPSDQYF
j_gene: TRBJ2-2; v_gene: TRBV2; d_gene: .; abundance: .; CDR3nt: TGTGCCAGCAGTAACGACGGATCCGGGGAGCTGTTTTTT; CDR3aa: CASSNDGSGELFF
j_gene: TRBJ2-3; v_gene: TRBV18; d_gene: .; abundance: .; CDR3nt: TGTGCCAGCTCACGAAACCGGGACTCAAAAGATACGCAGTATTTT; CDR3aa: CASSRNRDSKDTQYF
j_gene: TRBJ2-4; v_gene: TRBV9; d_gene: .; abundance: .; CDR3nt: TGTGCCAGCAGCGTAGGGGAGGGGGTTGGCAAAAACATTCAGTACTTC; CDR3aa: CASSVGEGVGKNIQYF
j_gene: TRBJ1-5; v_gene: TRBV6-1; d_gene: .; abundance: few; CDR3nt: TGTGCCAGCAGTGAACGGTGGGACGGGGGAGTCCAGCATTTT; CDR3aa: CASSERWDGGVQHF
j_gene: TRBJ2-7; v_gene: TRBV4-3; d_gene: TRBD2; abundance: .; CDR3nt: TGCGCCAGCAGCCAAGAACTTTTGGGACTAGCCCTATACGAGCAGTACTTC; CDR3aa: CASSQELLGLALYEQYF
j_gene: TRBJ1-5; v_gene: TRBV7-8; d_gene: .; abundance: .; CDR3nt: TGTGCCAGCAGCTCACAATATAGCAATCAGCCCCAGCATTTT; CDR3aa: CASSSQYSNQPQHF
j_gene: TRBJ2-5; v_gene: TRBV7-2; d_gene: TRBD2; abundance: .; CDR3nt: TGTGCCAGCAGCCAAGGCGGGGGGGCGGGCGAGACCCAGTACTTC; CDR3aa: CASSQGGGAGETQYF
j_gene: TRBJ2-1; v_gene: TRBV4-2; d_gene: TRBD2; abundance: once; CDR3nt: TGTGCCAGCAGCCCCCGTCGGTGGGGGAGGGTTGGGGATGAGCAGTTCTTC; CDR3aa: CASSPRRWGRVGDEQFF
j_gene: TRBJ2-7; v_gene: TRBV29-1; d_gene: .; abundance: .; CDR3nt: TGCAGCGTTGAATCGGGGACCCCATACGAGCAGTACTTC; CDR3aa: CSVESGTPYEQYF
j_gene: TRBJ1-6; v_gene: TRBV6-5; d_gene: .; abundance: few; CDR3nt: TGTGCCAGCAGTTACACCTCAAGGGACTTCGGGACCCTCCACTTT; CDR3aa: CASSYTSRDFGTLHF
j_gene: TRBJ2-3; v_gene: TRBV5-1; d_gene: .; abundance: .; CDR3nt: TGCGCCAGCAGCTTGGGGGCAGGTCGCACAGATACGCAGTATTTT; CDR3aa: CASSLGAGRTDTQYF
j_gene: TRBJ2-5; v_gene: TRBV11-1; d_gene: .; abundance: once; CDR3nt: TGTGCCAGCAGCTCGTGGAGGGGGAAAGAGACCCAGTACTTC; CDR3aa: CASSSWRGKETQYF
j_gene: TRBJ2-7; v_gene: TRBV2; d_gene: .; abundance: .; CDR3nt: TGTGCCAGCAGTTGGACACTCCTCAGTTCCTACGAGCAGTACTTC; CDR3aa: CASSWTLLSSYEQYF
j_gene: TRBJ2-3; v_gene: TRBV6-2/TRBV6-3; d_gene: TRBD2; abundance: .; CDR3nt: TGTGCCAGCAGCCCCGGACTAGCGGGGAGCACAGATACGCAGTATTTT; CDR3aa: CASSPGLAGSTDTQYF
j_gene: TRBJ1-2; v_gene: TRBV19; d_gene: TRBD1; abundance: once; CDR3nt: TGTACCAGTAGTATTGTCGGACAGGCGTACTATGGCTACACCTTC; CDR3aa: CTSSIVGQAYYGYTF
j_gene: TRBJ1-1; v_gene: TRBV7-9; d_gene: TRBD1; abundance: .; CDR3nt: TGTGCCAGCAGCACCCAGGGGGCGGCTGAAGCTTTCTTT; CDR3aa: CASSTQGAAEAFF
j_gene: TRBJ2-5; v_gene: TRBV5-6; d_gene: .; abundance: once; CDR3nt: TGTGCCAGCAGCTTGGACAGGGTCCAAGAGACCCAGTACTTC; CDR3aa: CASSLDRVQETQYF
j_gene: TRBJ1-1; v_gene: TRBV12-3/TRBV12-4; d_gene: TRBD1; abundance: .; CDR3nt: TGTGCCAGCACGGGACAGGGGTTGACTGAAGCTTTCTTT; CDR3aa: CASTGQGLTEAFF
j_gene: TRBJ2-7; v_gene: TRBV4-2; d_gene: .; abundance: .; CDR3nt: TGTGCCAGCAGCCAAGATCTTAGGGGCTACGAGCAGTACTTC; CDR3aa: CASSQDLRGYEQYF